Below are 29 T cell receptor beta chains sequenced from a single sample in a study of cytomegalovirus exposure and HLA in healthy donors. Method: immunoSEQ multiplex PCR; TCRdb's copy keeps in-frame clones and lacks some. The sample records 100,000 to 120,000 clones, around 90% being singletons. What was sequenced was PBMCs. These receptors all stem from a woman younger than 35 in good health and CMV-seronegative.

The chain has TRBV10-1 and TRBJ2-3; TRBD1 matches 7 bases. CDR1 WNHNN and CDR2 SYGVQD come from the germline V gene (reference sequence). Unmatched junction bases numbered 6, after V lost 6 bases and J lost 3 bases. The CDR3 loop spans 14 amino acids. The CDR3 bases are TGCGCCAGCAGCCGAGACAGGGTTACAGATACGCAGTATTTT. Translating it yields CASSRDRVTDTQYF.

V gene TRBV5-1 combines with J gene TRBJ2-7; D is perhaps TRBD2 (5 bases). From germline, CDR1 is SGHRS and CDR2 YFSETQ. The CDR3 loop spans 12 amino acids. The V gene lost 1 base and the J gene lost 6 bases, with 8 bases spanning the gap. The CDR3 here is CASSLPGSEQYF. CDR3 nucleotide sequence: TGCGCCAGCAGCTTGCCGGGATCCGAGCAGTACTTC.

The chain recombines TRBV7-8 with TRBJ2-5; 7 bases agree with TRBD2. In germline, CDR1 is SGHVS, CDR2 FQNEAQ. V was clipped by 1 base and J by 0 bases; unmatched bases: 5. The CDR3 is made up of 16 amino acids. CDR3 nucleotide sequence: TGTGCCAGCAGCTTAGTGGACGGGAGGTACCAAGAGACCCAGTACTTC. Translating gives CASSLVDGRYQETQYF.

The chain is built from TRBV29-1 and TRBJ1-2; 8 positions match TRBD1. V lost 7 bases, J lost 8 bases, and 12 bases stayed unmatched. CDR3 length equals 13 residues. Germline CDR1 reads SQVTM; CDR2 reads ANQGSEA. The DNA of the CDR3 is TGCAGCGCCCTATGGACAGGGTATAAAGGCTACACCTTC. It yields the protein CSALWTGYKGYTF.

The gene calls are TRBV18 and TRBJ1-4; 9 nucleotides line up with TRBD1. With V trimmed by 0 bases and J by 10 bases, 6 bases remained unmatched. CDR1 and CDR2 (germline): KGHSH, LQKENI. This CDR3 has 15 residues. The CDR3 DNA reads TGTGCCAGCTCACCACCCATGGGACAGGGAGGAAAACTGTTTTTT. Translating gives CASSPPMGQGGKLFF.

The chain recombines TRBV7-2 with TRBJ1-5; D is undetermined. The V and J ends lost 1 base and 6 bases respectively, with 13 bases between them. The CDR3 sequence is 15 residues long. Per the germline V gene, CDR1 is SGHTA and CDR2 is FQGNSA. This CDR3 reads CASSLEVFGGQPQHF. The DNA of the CDR3 is TGTGCCAGCAGCTTAGAGGTATTTGGAGGTCAGCCCCAGCATTTT.

This clone was picked up one time. The chain has TRBV7-2 and TRBJ2-5; TRBD2 matches 9 bases. Germline CDR1 is SGHTA and CDR2 is FQGNSA. Trimming took 1 base from V and 2 from J; bases not matched to a gene: 5. This CDR3 is 16 amino acids long. CDR3 protein: CASSLGGGGEQETQYF. The CDR3 bases are TGTGCCAGCAGCTTAGGCGGCGGGGGGGAACAAGAGACCCAGTACTTC.

This chain connects TRBV19 to TRBJ2-2; 7 nucleotides match TRBD1. CDR1 is LNHDA, CDR2 SQIVND, per germline (reference sequence). V trimming: 3 bases; J trimming: 0 bases; junction bases outside the gene matches: 7. The CDR3 consists of 17 residues. DNA of the CDR3: TGTGCCAGTAGTATCCCGTCGGGACAGCCGAACACCGGGGAGCTGTTTTTT. Translated: CASSIPSGQPNTGELFF.

J is TRBJ1-2 and V is TRBV28; D perhaps matches TRBD1 (6 bases). The length of the CDR3 is 16 residues. Germline loops: CDR1 MDHEN, CDR2 SYDVKM. Deletions cut 6 bases from V and 4 bases from J, with 21 bases between. The DNA of the CDR3 is TGTGCCAGCAGCAGCGGGGGGGGGCAGTCCCTCTATGGCTACACCTTC. Encoded protein: CASSSGGGQSLYGYTF.

The rearrangement links TRBV27 to TRBJ1-6; a possible D gene is TRBD1 (6 bases). The CDR3 is made up of 13 amino acids. CDR1 and CDR2 from the germline V gene are MNHEY and SMNVEV (reference sequence). V lost 5 bases and J lost 7, with 9 bases in between. The CDR3, as DNA: TGTGCCAGCAGTACCACAGGGAATTCACCCCTCCACTTT. It translates to CASSTTGNSPLHF.

The V and J genes are TRBV6-6 and TRBJ1-5; 8 bases line up with TRBD1. V lost 2 bases to trimming and J lost 7 bases; unmatched junction nucleotides: 7. The CDR3 runs 15 residues. Germline V lookup: CDR1 MNHNY, CDR2 SVGAGI (reference sequence). The CDR3 sequence: CASSYARGPGQPQHF. The CDR3 DNA follows: TGTGCCAGCAGTTACGCCAGGGGGCCAGGACAGCCCCAGCATTTT.

This clone was counted between two and nine times. This rearrangement joins TRBV7-3 to TRBJ1-1; D unclear. V was pared by 3 bases and J by 4 bases, with 9 bases between. The CDR3 runs 13 residues. Germline lookup yields CDR1 SGHTA and CDR2 FQGTGA. For the CDR3, the DNA is TGTGCCAGCAGCTTTACGGTCGGCACTGAAGCTTTCTTT. It translates to CASSFTVGTEAFF.

The chain uses TRBV6-1 and TRBJ2-2; a possible D gene is TRBD1 (6 bases). Looked up from germline, CDR1 is MNHNS and CDR2 is SASEGT. Trimming took off 2 bases at V and 1 base at J, with 20 bases between the two ends. CDR3 length: 19 amino acids. CDR3: CASSELRVPGHLNTGELFF. DNA of the CDR3: TGTGCCAGCAGTGAACTCCGTGTACCGGGACACTTGAACACCGGGGAGCTGTTTTTT.

This chain links TRBV4-2 with TRBJ2-1, with 11 bases matching TRBD2. The germline V gene encodes CDR1 LGHNA and CDR2 YNFKEQ. The CDR3 totals 18 residues. V gave up 3 bases and J gave up 4 bases; unmatched junction bases: 11. The CDR3 DNA follows: TGTGCCAGCAGCCAGGACACATTTACTAGCGGGGGTTACAATGAGCAGTTCTTC. Protein sequence: CASSQDTFTSGGYNEQFF.

This clone was counted between two and nine times. The J gene is TRBJ2-7, the V gene TRBV7-9; TRBD2 matches 8 bases. The CDR3 is 16 amino acids. The V and J ends lost 5 bases and 0 bases, in that order; junction bases with no gene match: 9. The germline V gene encodes CDR1 SEHNR and CDR2 FQNEAQ (reference sequence). The CDR3 loop reads CASSGASGGRSYEQYF. The DNA for the CDR3 is TGTGCCAGCAGCGGGGCCAGCGGGGGTCGCTCCTACGAGCAGTACTTC.

The V and J genes are TRBV2 and TRBJ2-3; the match to TRBD2 covers 10 bases. V lost 7 bases and J lost 2; bases outside the gene matches: 6. The germline V gene encodes CDR1 SNHLY and CDR2 FYNNEI. The CDR3 has 15 amino acids. CDR3 protein: CASNTGLAYTDTQYF. The CDR3 nucleotides are TGTGCCAGCAACACGGGACTAGCGTACACAGATACGCAGTATTTT.

The genes are TRBV7-3 and TRBJ2-3; 14 nucleotides line up with TRBD2. The CDR3 contains 16 residues. Germline V gene sequence: CDR1 SGHTA, CDR2 FQGTGA. Trimming took 5 bases from V and 3 from J; bases not matched to a gene: 4. CDR3 nucleotide sequence: TGTGCCAGCAGCCCCGGGACTAGCGGGAGAACAGATACGCAGTATTTT. Translating it yields CASSPGTSGRTDTQYF.

The chain uses TRBV6-5 and TRBJ2-1; the D gene is possibly TRBD2 (7 bases). Trimming cost V 2 bases and J 5 bases, with 10 bases left between them. CDR3 length: 14 amino acids. Germline V lookup: CDR1 MNHEY, CDR2 SVGAGI. CDR3: CASSYGGAHNEQFF. CDR3 DNA sequence: TGTGCCAGCAGTTACGGGGGGGCCCACAATGAGCAGTTCTTC.

The gene calls are TRBV6-4 and TRBJ2-1, with 11 positions matching TRBD2. CDR3 length equals 15 residues. After removal of 5 bases from V and 8 bases from J, the junction contained 8 bases not matched to a gene. From germline, CDR1 is MRHNA and CDR2 SNTAGT. The CDR3 nucleotides are TGTGCCAGCAGTCACACTAGCGGGGGCGCGGATGAGCAGTTCTTC. Protein: CASSHTSGGADEQFF.

This clone was seen once. The chain employs TRBV28 and TRBJ1-5; no clear D gene. Trimming pared 0 bases from V and 0 bases from J, leaving 9 bases between. The CDR3 is 16 residues long. Germline V lookup: CDR1 MDHEN, CDR2 SYDVKM. The CDR3 here is CASSLWRVGSNQPQHF. CDR3 DNA: TGTGCCAGCAGTTTATGGAGGGTGGGTAGCAATCAGCCCCAGCATTTT.

V gene TRBV6-1 combines with J gene TRBJ2-7; 9 nucleotides match TRBD1. Germline CDR1 is MNHNS and CDR2 is SASEGT. The CDR3 is made up of 15 amino acids. V was clipped by 4 bases and J by 4 bases; unmatched bases: 8. CDR3 region: CASSAPGQGLYEQYF. The CDR3 bases are TGTGCCAGCAGTGCTCCGGGACAGGGCCTATACGAGCAGTACTTC.

The chain is built from TRBV30 and TRBJ1-1, with no clear D. This CDR3 is built from 15 residues. Germline assignment: CDR1 GTSNPN and CDR2 SVGIG (reference sequence). V shed 1 base and J shed 0 bases, with 12 bases lying between them. The CDR3 reads CAWSAYTGMNTEAFF. DNA of the CDR3: TGTGCCTGGAGTGCTTATACGGGGATGAACACTGAAGCTTTCTTT.

This sequence joins TRBV29-1 and TRBJ1-2, with 9 bases lining up with TRBD1. Germline CDR1 reads SQVTM; CDR2 reads ANQGSEA. This CDR3 comprises 15 residues. After removal of 5 bases from V and 4 bases from J, the junction contained 11 bases not matched to a gene. For the CDR3, the DNA is TGCAGCGTTCATACTCCGGGACAGGGAGGCTATGGCTACACCTTC. Amino acids: CSVHTPGQGGYGYTF.

V usage is TRBV5-1 and J usage is TRBJ2-7; 11 nucleotides match TRBD1. After removal of 5 bases from V and 1 base from J, the junction contained 5 bases not matched to a gene. The CDR3 contains 15 residues. Germline V gene sequence: CDR1 SGHRS, CDR2 YFSETQ. CDR3 DNA sequence: TGCGCCAGCAGTCTCCGGGACAGGGGGTCCTACGAGCAGTACTTC. Translated, it gives CASSLRDRGSYEQYF.

This clone has just one count. This chain uses TRBV30 with TRBJ2-7; D possibly corresponds to TRBD1 (6 bases). The CDR3 consists of 13 residues. V gave up 5 bases and J gave up 5 bases, with 16 bases separating them. Germline V gene sequence: CDR1 GTSNPN, CDR2 SVGIG (reference sequence). CDR3 protein: CAWATGSVDEQYF. As DNA, the CDR3 is TGTGCCTGGGCAACAGGGTCGGTCGACGAGCAGTACTTC.

The V gene is TRBV7-9, the J gene TRBJ2-3, with a weak D call TRBD1 (6 bases). The V end was cut by 0 bases, the J end by 2 bases, with 9 bases between. Germline assignment: CDR1 SEHNR and CDR2 FQNEAQ (reference sequence). This CDR3 spans 15 amino acids. The CDR3 region is CASSLAGGPTDTQYF. In DNA form, the CDR3 reads TGTGCCAGCAGCTTAGCTGGGGGCCCCACAGATACGCAGTATTTT.

The chain joins TRBV10-1 to TRBJ1-4; TRBD1 matches at 10 bases. Trimming removed 4 bases from V and 0 bases from J; junction bases left unmatched: 11. This CDR3 is built from 19 residues. Germline CDR1 WNHNN, CDR2 SYGVQD (reference sequence). The CDR3 region has the DNA TGCGCCAGCAGTGCCCTGGGACAGGGGCCCTCTGCAACTAATGAAAAACTGTTTTTT. As protein: CASSALGQGPSATNEKLFF.

The rearrangement joins TRBV6-5 to TRBJ2-1, with 8 bases identical to TRBD2. CDR1 MNHEY and CDR2 SVGAGI come from the germline V gene. The length of the CDR3 is 15 residues. The V segment lost 0 bases and the J segment 8 bases; nucleotides outside the gene matches: 6. In DNA, the CDR3 is TGTGCCAGCAGTTACTCGGGAGCGGGAGTGGATGAGCAGTTCTTC. Encoded protein: CASSYSGAGVDEQFF.

The chain uses TRBV4-2 and TRBJ1-2, with a possible D match to TRBD1 (6 bases). The CDR3 contains 18 residues. Trimming left V 3 bases short and J 2 bases short, with 22 bases between. Germline V gene data show CDR1 as LGHNA and CDR2 as YNFKEQ. The CDR3 region is CASSHYTGIETKNYGYTF. As DNA, the CDR3 is TGTGCCAGCAGCCACTATACAGGGATAGAGACCAAGAACTATGGCTACACCTTC.